This record looks at one TCR beta chain sequence and its context. The antigen remains undetermined. The sample carries other DNA sequences with the same CDR3. This sample stems from a study of Ad26.COV2.S vaccination and SARS-CoV-2 variants. Study background: The donor was enrolled in the Ad26.COV2.S arm of the COV1001 trial. Administration of Ad26.COV2.S was intramuscular, either once or twice 56 days apart.

The treatment: about 20 received Ad26.COV2.S at low or high dose, single or two shots; about 5 received placebo; per-sample allocation not given. Vaccine and placebo recipients were sampled on day 63 after the first injection. Profiled with immunoSEQ multiplex PCR; TCRdb holds only in-frame clones, not every one. The sample yields some 240,000 clones, around 90% seen once. Notes on the study in general: Substantial breadth in spike-specific CD8+ and CD4+ T cell responses was reportedly seen after vaccination. From the TCR breadth and depth analyses, total T cell responses may have been underestimated.

The CDR3 extends over 14 amino acids. Unmatched junction bases numbered 5, after V lost 3 bases and J lost 5 bases. Per the germline V gene, CDR1 is KGHSH and CDR2 is LQKENI. The sequence came from a person aged 18-60 years who received the Ad26.COV2.S COVID-19 vaccine or a placebo. The starting material was peripheral blood, obtained in a trial of Ad26.COV2.S vaccine versus placebo. The V and J genes are TRBV18 and TRBJ1-2; 8 bases line up with TRBD1. The CDR3 is CASSPDRGLYGYTF. The DNA of the CDR3 is TGTGCCAGCTCACCTGACAGGGGCTTGTATGGCTACACCTTC. The full variable domain, in which reference TRBV18 and TRBJ1-2 provide the parts outside the CDR3, is NAGVMQNPRHLVRRRGQEARLRCSPMKGHSHVYWYRQLPEEGLKFMVYLQKENIIDESGMPKERFSAEFPKEGPSILRIQQVVRGDSAAYFCASSPDRGLYGYTFGSGTRLTVV.